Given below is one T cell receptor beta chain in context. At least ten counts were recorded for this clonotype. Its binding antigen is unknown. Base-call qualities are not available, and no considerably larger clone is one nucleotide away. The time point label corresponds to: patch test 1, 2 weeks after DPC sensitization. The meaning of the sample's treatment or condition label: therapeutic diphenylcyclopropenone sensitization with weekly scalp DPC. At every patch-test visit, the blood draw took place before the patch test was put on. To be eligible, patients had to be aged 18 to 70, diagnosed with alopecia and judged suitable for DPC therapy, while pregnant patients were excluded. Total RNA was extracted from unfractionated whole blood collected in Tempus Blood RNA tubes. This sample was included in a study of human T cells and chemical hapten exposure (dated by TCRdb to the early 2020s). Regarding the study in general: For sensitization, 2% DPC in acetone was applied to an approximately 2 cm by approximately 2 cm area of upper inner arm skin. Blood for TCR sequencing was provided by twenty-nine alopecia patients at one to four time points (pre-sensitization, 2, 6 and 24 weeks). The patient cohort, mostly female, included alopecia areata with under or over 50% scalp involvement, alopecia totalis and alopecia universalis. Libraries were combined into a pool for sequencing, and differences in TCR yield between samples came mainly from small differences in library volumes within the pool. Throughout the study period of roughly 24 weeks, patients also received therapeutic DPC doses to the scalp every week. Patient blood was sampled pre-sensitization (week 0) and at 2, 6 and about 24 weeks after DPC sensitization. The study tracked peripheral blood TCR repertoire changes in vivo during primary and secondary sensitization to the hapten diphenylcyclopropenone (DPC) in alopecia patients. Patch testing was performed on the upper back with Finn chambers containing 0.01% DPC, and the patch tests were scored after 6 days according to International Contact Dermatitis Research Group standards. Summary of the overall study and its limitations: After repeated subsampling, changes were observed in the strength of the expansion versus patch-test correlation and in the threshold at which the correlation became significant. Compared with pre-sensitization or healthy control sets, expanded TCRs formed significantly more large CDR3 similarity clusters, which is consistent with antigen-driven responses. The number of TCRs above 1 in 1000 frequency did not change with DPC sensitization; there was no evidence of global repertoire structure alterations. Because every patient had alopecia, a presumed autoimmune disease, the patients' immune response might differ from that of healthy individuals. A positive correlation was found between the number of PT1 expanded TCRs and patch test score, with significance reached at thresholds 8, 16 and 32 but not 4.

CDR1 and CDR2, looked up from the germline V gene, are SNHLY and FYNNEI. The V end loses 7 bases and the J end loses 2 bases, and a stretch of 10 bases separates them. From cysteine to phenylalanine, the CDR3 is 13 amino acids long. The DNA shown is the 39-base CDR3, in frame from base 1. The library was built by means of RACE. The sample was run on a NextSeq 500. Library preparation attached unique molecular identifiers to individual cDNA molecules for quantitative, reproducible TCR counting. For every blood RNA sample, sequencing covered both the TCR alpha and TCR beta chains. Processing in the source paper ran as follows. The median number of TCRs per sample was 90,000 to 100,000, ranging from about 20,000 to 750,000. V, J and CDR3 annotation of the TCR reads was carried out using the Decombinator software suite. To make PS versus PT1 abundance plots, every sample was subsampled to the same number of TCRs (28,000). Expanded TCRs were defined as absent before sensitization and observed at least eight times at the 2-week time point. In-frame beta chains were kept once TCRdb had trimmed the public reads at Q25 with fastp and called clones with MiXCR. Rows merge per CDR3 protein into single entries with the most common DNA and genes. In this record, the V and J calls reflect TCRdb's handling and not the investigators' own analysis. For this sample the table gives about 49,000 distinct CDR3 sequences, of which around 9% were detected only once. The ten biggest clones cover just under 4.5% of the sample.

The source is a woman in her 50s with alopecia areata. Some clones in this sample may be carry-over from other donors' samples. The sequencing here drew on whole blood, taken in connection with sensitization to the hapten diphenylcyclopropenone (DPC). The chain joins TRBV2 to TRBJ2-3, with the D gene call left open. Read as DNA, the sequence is TGTGCCAGCAAAAAGTTGAACACAGATACGCAGTATTTT. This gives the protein CASKKLNTDTQYF.